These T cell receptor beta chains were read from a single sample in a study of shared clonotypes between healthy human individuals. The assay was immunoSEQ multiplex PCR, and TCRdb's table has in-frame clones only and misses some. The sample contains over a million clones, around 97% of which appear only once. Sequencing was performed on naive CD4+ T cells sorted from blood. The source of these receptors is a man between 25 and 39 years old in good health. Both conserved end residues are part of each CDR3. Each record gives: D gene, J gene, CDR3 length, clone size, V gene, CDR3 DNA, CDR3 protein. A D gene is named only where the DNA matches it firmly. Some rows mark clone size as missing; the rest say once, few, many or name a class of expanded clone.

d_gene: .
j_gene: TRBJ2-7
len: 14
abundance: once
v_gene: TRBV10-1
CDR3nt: TGCGCCAGCAGTGAGTCGGGACTCCAGTACGAGCAGTACTTC
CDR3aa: CASSESGLQYEQYF

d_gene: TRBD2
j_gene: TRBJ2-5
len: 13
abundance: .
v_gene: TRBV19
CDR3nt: TGTGCCAGTACCGCCGGACTAGCAGAGACCCAGTACTTC
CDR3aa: CASTAGLAETQYF

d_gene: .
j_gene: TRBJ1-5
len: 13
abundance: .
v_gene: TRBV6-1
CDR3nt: TGTGCCAGCAGACAGCCTAGCAATCAGCCCCAGCATTTT
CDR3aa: CASRQPSNQPQHF

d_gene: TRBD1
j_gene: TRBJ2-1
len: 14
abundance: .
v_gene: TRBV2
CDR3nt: TGTGCCAGCCCGGGACAGGGGTCTTTAAATGAGCAGTTCTTC
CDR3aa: CASPGQGSLNEQFF

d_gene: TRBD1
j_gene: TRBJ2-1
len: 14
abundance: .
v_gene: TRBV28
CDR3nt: TGTGCCAGCAGTTTGACAGGGGAGCGGAATGAGCAGTTCTTC
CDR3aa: CASSLTGERNEQFF

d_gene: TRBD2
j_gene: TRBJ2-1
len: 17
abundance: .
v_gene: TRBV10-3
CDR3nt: TGTGCCATCAGTGGACCAGTAGCGGGAGGGCCGAGAGATGAGCAGTTCTTC
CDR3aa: CAISGPVAGGPRDEQFF

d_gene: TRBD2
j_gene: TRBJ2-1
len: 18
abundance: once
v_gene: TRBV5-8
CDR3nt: TGTGCCAGCAGCCCCCATACGGGACTAGGGAGCTCCTACAATGAGCAGTTCTTC
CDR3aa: CASSPHTGLGSSYNEQFF

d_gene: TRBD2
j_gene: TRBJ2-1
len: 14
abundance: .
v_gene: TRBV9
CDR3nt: TGTGCCAGCACCCTTGGAGGGAGGGCAAATGAGCAGTTCTTC
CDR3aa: CASTLGGRANEQFF

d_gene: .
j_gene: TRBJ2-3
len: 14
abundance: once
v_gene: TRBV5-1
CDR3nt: TGCGCCAGCAGCTTTGACAGAACCACAGATACGCAGTATTTT
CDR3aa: CASSFDRTTDTQYF

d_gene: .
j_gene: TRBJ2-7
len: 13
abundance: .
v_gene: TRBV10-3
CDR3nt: TGTGCCACCTCGGGGACCAGCCTTCACGAGCAGTACTTC
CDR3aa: CATSGTSLHEQYF

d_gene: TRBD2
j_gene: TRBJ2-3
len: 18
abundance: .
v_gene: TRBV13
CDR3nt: TGTGCCAGCAGCAAGAGAGGGGTCGGTGCGGGAGACGACACAGCGCAGTATTTT
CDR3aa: CASSKRGVGAGDDTAQYF

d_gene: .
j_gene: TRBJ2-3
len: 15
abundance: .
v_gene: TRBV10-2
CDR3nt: TGCGCCAGCAGAGTTCTAGCGATTGGACCAGATACGCAGTATTTT
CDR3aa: CASRVLAIGPDTQYF

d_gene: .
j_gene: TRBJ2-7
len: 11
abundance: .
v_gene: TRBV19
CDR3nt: TGTGCCAGTAAAGGTCACCACGAGCAGTACTTC
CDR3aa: CASKGHHEQYF

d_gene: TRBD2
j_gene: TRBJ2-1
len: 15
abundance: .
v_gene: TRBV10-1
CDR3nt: TGCGCCAGCAGTGAGAGCGGGAGGGCCACGTATGAGCAGTTCTTC
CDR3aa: CASSESGRATYEQFF

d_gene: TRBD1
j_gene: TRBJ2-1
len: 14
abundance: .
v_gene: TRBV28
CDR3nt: TGTGCCAGCAGTAAGGACAGGTCGGGGCTGGGGCAGTTCTTC
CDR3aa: CASSKDRSGLGQFF

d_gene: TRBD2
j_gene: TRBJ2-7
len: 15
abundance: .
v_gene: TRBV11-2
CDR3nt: TGTGCCAGCAGCATCGTTAGCGGGGGGGCCTACGAGCAGTACTTC
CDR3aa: CASSIVSGGAYEQYF

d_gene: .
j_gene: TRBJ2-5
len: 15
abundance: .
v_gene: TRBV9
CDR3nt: TGTGCCAGCAGCCACGGACGGATGTACCAAGAGACCCAGTACTTC
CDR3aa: CASSHGRMYQETQYF

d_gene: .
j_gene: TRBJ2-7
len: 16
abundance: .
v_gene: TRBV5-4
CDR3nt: TGTGCCAGCAGCCCCACCCCAGTGAGGGAGTCCTACGAGCAGTACTTC
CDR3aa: CASSPTPVRESYEQYF

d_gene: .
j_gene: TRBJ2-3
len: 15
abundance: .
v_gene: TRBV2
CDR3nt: TGTGCCAGTAAGAAACAGGGGACTAGCACAGATACGCAGTATTTT
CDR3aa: CASKKQGTSTDTQYF

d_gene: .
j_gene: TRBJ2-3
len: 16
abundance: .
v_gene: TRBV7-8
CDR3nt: TGTGCCAGCAGCAATCACCGGGGCCAGCGCACAGATACGCAGTATTTT
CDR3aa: CASSNHRGQRTDTQYF

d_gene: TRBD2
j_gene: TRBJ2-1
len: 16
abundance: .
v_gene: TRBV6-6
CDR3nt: TGTGCCAGCAGTTTAGCGGGAGGGCCTTTCCCCAATGAGCAGTTCTTC
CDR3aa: CASSLAGGPFPNEQFF

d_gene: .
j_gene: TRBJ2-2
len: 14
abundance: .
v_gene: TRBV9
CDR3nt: TGTGCCAGCAGCGCCGGGGGCAACACCGGGGAGCTGTTTTTT
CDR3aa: CASSAGGNTGELFF

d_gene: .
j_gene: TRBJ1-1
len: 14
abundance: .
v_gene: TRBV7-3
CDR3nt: TGTGCCAGCAGTCTGAAGGGGGGCGACACTGAAGCTTTCTTT
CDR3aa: CASSLKGGDTEAFF

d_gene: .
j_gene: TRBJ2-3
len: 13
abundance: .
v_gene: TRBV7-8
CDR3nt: TGTGCCAGCAGACGGGAATCGACAGATACGCAGTATTTT
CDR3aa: CASRRESTDTQYF

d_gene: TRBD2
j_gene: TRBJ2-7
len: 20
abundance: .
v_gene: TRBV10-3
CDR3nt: TGTGCCATCAGTGAAAAACTGCTAGCGGGCAATTACCAAACTTACTACGAGCAGTACTTC
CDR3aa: CAISEKLLAGNYQTYYEQYF

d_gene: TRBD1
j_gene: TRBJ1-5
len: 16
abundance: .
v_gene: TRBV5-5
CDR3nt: TGTGCCAGCAGCTTGCAAGAGGGACAGACTAATCAGCCCCAGCATTTT
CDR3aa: CASSLQEGQTNQPQHF

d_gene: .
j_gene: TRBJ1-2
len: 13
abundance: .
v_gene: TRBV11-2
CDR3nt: TGTGCCAGCAGCTTAGCAGGGGTAGACAGTCACACCTTC
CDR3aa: CASSLAGVDSHTF

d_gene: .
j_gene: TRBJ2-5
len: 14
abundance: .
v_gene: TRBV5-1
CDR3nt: TGCGCCAGCAGCTTGGAATCTCCGGGGGAGACCCAGTACTTC
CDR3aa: CASSLESPGETQYF

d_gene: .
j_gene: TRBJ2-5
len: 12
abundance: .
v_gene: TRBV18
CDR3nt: TGTGCCAGCTCACCACTGGGAGAGACCCAGTACTTC
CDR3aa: CASSPLGETQYF

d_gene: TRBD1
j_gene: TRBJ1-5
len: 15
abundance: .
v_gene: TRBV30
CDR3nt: TGTGCCTGGAGTGGGGGACAGGGGGCTCATCAGCCCCAGCATTTT
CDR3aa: CAWSGGQGAHQPQHF

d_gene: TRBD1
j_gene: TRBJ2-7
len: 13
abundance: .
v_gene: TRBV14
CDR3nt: TGTGCCAGCAGCCGGGACAGGTACTACGAGCAGTACTTC
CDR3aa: CASSRDRYYEQYF

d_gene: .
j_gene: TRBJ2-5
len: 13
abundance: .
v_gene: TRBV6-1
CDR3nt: TGTGCCAGCAGTGACGGCTCTATGGAGACCCAGTACTTC
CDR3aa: CASSDGSMETQYF

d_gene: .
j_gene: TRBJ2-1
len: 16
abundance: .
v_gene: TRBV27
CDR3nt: TGTGCCAGCAGCCAAAGAGCGTATCAGGGGATGCATGAGCAGTTCTTC
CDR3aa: CASSQRAYQGMHEQFF

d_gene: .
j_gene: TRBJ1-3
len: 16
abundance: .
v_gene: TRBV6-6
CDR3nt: TGTGCCAGCGGAATCGCATCAGGCGGCTCTGGAAACACCATATATTTT
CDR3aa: CASGIASGGSGNTIYF

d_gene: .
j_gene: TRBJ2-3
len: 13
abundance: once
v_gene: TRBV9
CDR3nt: TGTGCCAGCAGCGTACTGGGGAAAGATACGCAGTATTTT
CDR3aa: CASSVLGKDTQYF

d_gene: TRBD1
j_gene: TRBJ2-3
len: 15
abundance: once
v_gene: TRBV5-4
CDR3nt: TGTGCCAGCAGCTTGGGGACAGGTGGGGGAGATACGCAGTATTTT
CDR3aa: CASSLGTGGGDTQYF

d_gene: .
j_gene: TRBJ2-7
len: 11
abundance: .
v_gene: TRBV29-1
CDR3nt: TGCAGCACTAAAGGACACTACGAGCAGTACTTC
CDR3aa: CSTKGHYEQYF

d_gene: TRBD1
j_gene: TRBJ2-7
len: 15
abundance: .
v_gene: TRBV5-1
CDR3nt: TGCGCCAGCAGCTTGGCCGGGACAGGAACCTACGAGCAGTACTTC
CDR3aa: CASSLAGTGTYEQYF

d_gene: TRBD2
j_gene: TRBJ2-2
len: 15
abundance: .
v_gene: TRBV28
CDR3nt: TGTGCCAGCAGCCTAGCGGGATTAAGCACCGGGGAGCTGTTTTTT
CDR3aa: CASSLAGLSTGELFF

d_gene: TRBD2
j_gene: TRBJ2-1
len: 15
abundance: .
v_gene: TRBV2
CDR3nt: TGTGCCAGCACGGATAGCGGGATAACTTACCATGAGCAGTTCTTC
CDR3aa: CASTDSGITYHEQFF

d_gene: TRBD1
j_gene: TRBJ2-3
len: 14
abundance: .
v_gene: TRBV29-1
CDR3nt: TGCAGCGTCCGACCGGGACAGTTCACAGATACGCAGTATTTT
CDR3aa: CSVRPGQFTDTQYF

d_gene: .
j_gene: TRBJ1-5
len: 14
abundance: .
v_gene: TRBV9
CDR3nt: TGTGCCAGCAGCTTTCGACAGGTGCGTCAGCCCCAGCATTTT
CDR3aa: CASSFRQVRQPQHF

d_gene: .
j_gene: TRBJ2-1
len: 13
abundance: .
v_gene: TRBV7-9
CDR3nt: TGTGCCAGCAGCCCGGGACCCGTCAATGAGCAGTTCTTC
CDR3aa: CASSPGPVNEQFF

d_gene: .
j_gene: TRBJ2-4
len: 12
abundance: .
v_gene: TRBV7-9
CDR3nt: TGTGCCAGCAGCTTGACAGAGTCCATTCAGTACTTC
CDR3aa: CASSLTESIQYF

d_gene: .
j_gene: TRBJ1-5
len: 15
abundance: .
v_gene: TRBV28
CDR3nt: TGTGCCAGCAGCCGAGACACTCGTAGCAATCAGCCCCAGCATTTT
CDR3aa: CASSRDTRSNQPQHF

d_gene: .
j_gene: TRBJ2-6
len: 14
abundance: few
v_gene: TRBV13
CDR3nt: TGTGCCAGCAGCCTGGGGCGTGGGGCCAACGTCCTGACTTTC
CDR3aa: CASSLGRGANVLTF

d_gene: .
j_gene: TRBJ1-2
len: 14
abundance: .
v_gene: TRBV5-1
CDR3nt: TGCGCCAGCAGCAAGGACCCGGCGGACTATGGCTACACCTTC
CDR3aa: CASSKDPADYGYTF

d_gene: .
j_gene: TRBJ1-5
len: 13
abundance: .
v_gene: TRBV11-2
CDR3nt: TGTGCCAGCAGCTTAGATCGTCCACAGCCCCAGCATTTT
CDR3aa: CASSLDRPQPQHF

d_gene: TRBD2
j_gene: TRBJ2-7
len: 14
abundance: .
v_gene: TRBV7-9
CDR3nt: TGTGCCAGCAGCTCTCTCCGGGAGGGTTACGAGCAGTACTTC
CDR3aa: CASSSLREGYEQYF

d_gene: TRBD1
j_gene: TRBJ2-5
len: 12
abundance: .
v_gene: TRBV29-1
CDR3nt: TGCAGCGTTGGACAGGGTACAGAGACCCAGTACTTC
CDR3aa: CSVGQGTETQYF